The present T cell receptor beta chain was sequenced within a study of T-cell reconstitution after alpha-beta-depleted transplantation in children. As it was prepared, the TCRbeta library received unique molecular identifiers. A single record per CDR3 protein comes from TCRdb applying MiXCR to the PCR reads. Among approximately 490,000 distinct CDR3 sequences listed, about 10% were seen once. Trimming cost V 6 bases and J 7 bases; bases outside gene matches: 6. CDR1 is DFQATT, CDR2 SNEGSKA, per germline (reference sequence). This CDR3 is built from 14 residues. The specimen was PBMCs, collected before TCRalphabeta/CD19-depleted stem cell transplant. The source of this sequence is a child between 2 and 9 years old with inherited bone marrow failure, due to receive a stem cell transplant. The chain employs TRBV20-1 and TRBJ2-1; 13 positions match TRBD2. CDR3 sequence reads: CSAKGLAGWNEQFF. The CDR3 DNA follows: TGCAGTGCGAAGGGACTAGCGGGATGGAATGAGCAGTTCTTC.